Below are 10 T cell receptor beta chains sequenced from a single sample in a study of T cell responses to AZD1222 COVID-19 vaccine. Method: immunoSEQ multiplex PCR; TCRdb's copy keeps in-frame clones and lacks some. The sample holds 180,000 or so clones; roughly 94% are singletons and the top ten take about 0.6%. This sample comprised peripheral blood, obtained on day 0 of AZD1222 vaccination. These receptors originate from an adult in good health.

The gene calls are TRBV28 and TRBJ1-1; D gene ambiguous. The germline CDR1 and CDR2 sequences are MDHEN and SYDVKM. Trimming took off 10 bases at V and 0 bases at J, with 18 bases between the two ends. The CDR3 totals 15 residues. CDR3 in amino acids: CATTVPPGMNTEAFF. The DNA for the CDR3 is TGTGCCACCACCGTTCCGCCAGGAATGAACACTGAAGCTTTCTTT.

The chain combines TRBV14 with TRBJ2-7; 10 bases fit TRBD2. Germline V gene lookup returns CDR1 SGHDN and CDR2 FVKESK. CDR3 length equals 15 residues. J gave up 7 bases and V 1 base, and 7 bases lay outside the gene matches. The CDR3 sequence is CASSQALAGTGEQYF. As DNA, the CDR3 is TGTGCCAGCAGCCAAGCACTAGCGGGAACGGGGGAGCAGTACTTC.

This CDR3 is CASSETGGYEQYF. CDR3 DNA: TGTGCCAGCAGCGAAACGGGGGGTTACGAGCAGTACTTC. This rearrangement joins TRBV11-3 to TRBJ2-7; 7 bases map to TRBD2. CDR3 size: 13 residues. The germline gives CDR1 SGHNT, CDR2 YENEEA. The ends lost 5 bases at V and 4 bases at J; junction bases unmatched: 5.

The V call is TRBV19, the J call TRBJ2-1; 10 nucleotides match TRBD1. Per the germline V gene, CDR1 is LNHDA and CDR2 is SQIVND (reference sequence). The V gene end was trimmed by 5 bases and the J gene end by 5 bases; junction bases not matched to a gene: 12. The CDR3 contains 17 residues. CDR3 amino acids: CASSPSRGTGVHNEQFF. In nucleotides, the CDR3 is TGTGCCAGTAGTCCCTCTCGGGGGACAGGGGTCCACAATGAGCAGTTCTTC. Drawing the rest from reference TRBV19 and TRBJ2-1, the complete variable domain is DGGITQSPKYLFRKEGQNVTLSCEQNLNHDAMYWYRQDPGQGLRLIYYSQIVNDFQKGDIAEGYSVSREKKESFPLTVTSAQKNPTAFYLCASSPSRGTGVHNEQFFGPGTRLTVL.

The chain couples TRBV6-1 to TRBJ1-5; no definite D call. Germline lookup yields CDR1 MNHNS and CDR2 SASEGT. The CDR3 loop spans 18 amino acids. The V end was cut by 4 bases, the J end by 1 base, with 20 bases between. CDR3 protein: CASSGIPLVVGSNQPQHF. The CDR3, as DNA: TGTGCCAGCAGTGGCATACCCCTCGTGGTGGGGAGCAATCAGCCCCAGCATTTT.

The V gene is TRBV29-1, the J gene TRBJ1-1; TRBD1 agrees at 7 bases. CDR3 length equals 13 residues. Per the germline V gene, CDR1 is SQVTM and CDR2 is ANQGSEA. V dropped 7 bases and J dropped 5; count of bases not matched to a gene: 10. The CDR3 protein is CSAATGLETEAFF. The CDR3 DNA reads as TGCAGCGCCGCGACAGGGTTGGAGACTGAAGCTTTCTTT.

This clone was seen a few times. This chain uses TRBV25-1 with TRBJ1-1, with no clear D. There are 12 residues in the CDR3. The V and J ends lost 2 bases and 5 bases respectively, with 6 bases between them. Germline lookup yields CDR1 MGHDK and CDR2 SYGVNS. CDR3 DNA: TGTGCCAGCAGTGAAGGGAGGACTGAAGCTTTCTTT. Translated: CASSEGRTEAFF.

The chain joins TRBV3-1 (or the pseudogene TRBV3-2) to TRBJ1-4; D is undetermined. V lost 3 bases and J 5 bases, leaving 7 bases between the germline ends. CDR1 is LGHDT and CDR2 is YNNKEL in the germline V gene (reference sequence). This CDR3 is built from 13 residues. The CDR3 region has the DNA TGTGCCAGCAGCCATTACGTGAATGAAAAACTGTTTTTT. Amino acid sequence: CASSHYVNEKLFF.

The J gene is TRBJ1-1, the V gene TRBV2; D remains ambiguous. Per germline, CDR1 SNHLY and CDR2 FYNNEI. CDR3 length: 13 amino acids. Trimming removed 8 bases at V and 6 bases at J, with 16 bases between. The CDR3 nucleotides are TGTGCCAGCGACTCTTTGGGCCCTTCTGAAGCTTTCTTT. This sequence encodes CASDSLGPSEAFF.

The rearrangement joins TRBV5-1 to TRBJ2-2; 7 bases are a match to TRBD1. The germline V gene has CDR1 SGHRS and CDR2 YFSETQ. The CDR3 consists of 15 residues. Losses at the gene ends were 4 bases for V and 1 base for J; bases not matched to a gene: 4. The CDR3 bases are TGCGCCAGCAGCCGTTGGACAGGGAACACCGGGGAGCTGTTTTTT. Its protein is CASSRWTGNTGELFF.